This T cell receptor (beta chain) was retrieved from a study of blood T cell repertoires in COVID-19. Study-level background: The origin of the acute and convalescent COVID-19 samples was the United States, Italy and Spain. Sources were T cells, B-cell-depleted T cells, or PBMCs; the material itself was cDNA or gDNA.

CDR3 length equals 14 residues. Germline lookup yields CDR1 SGHNT and CDR2 YYREEE (reference sequence). V lost 4 bases to trimming and J lost 4 bases; unmatched junction nucleotides: 7. Clones were sequenced by immunoSEQ multiplex PCR, and TCRdb holds only the in-frame ones, with some missing. Found here are some 150,000 clones, 70% to 90% of them singletons; the top ten hold about 1%. The sequenced sample consisted of peripheral blood. The rearrangement links TRBV5-4 to TRBJ2-5, with 7 positions matching TRBD2. The sequence was collected from a middle-aged man with acute or convalescent COVID-19. The CDR3 DNA is TGTGCCAGCAGCCCGCAAGCGGGGCCAGAGACCCAGTACTTC. This gives the protein CASSPQAGPETQYF.